This T cell receptor beta chain originates from a study of T cell responses to AZD1222 COVID-19 vaccine. TCRdb's table, derived via immunoSEQ multiplex PCR, lists solely in-frame clones and lacks some. Here the sample spans 75,000 to 100,000 clones, around 89% being singletons. This clone is deemed medium-sized. Its antigen is unknown. V gave up 1 base and J gave up 1 base, with 2 bases separating them. The CDR3 consists of 13 residues. The germline CDR1 and CDR2 sequences are LGHNA and YNFKEQ. General study results and limits: Donors, mostly white British, included more females; clonal diversity was possibly underestimated.

Specimen: peripheral blood, collected on day 0 of AZD1222 vaccination. The V and J genes are TRBV4-2 and TRBJ2-1; D uncertain. This TCR derives from an adult in good health. CDR3: CASSQGSYNEQFF. As DNA, the CDR3 is TGTGCCAGCAGCCAAGGGTCCTACAATGAGCAGTTCTTC.